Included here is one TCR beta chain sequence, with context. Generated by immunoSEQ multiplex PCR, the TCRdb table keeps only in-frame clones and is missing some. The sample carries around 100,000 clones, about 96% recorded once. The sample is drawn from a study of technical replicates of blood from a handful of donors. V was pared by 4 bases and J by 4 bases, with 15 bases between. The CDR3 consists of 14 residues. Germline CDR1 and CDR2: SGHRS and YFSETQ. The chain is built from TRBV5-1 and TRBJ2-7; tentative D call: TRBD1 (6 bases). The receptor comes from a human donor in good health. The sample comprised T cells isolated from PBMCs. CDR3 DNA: TGCGCCAGCAGCATCACAGGGTTGGATTACGAGCAGTACTTC. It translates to CASSITGLDYEQYF.